The 8 T cell receptor beta chains reported below all come from one sample, sequenced in a study of early T cells in non-severe SARS-CoV-2 infection. MiXCR, run by TCRdb on the 5' RACE reads, gives a single entry per CDR3 protein. The sample lists 70,000 or so distinct CDR3 sequences; around 9.1% were seen once. The starting material was whole blood, obtained at baseline. The receptor set was obtained from an adult who was a healthcare worker with PCR-confirmed SARS-CoV-2 infection or an uninfected control (not recorded which).

The chain carries TRBV6-5 and TRBJ2-2; weak D call: TRBD2 (5 bases). The CDR3 spans 10 residues. Germline CDR1 reads MNHEY; CDR2 reads SVGAGI. Trimming took off 9 bases at V and 11 bases at J, with 10 bases between the two ends. The CDR3: CASGTRELFF. The DNA of the CDR3 is TGTGCCAGTGGCACTAGAGAGCTGTTTTTT.

This clonotype has a count of ten or more. The rearrangement uses TRBV4-3 and TRBJ1-5, with 7 nucleotides matching TRBD1. This CDR3 has 16 residues. V trimming: 2 bases; J trimming: 2 bases; junction bases outside the gene matches: 6. Germline V gene lookup returns CDR1 LGHNA and CDR2 YSLEER. The CDR3 sequence: CASSQSWQGGNQPQHF. The DNA for the CDR3 is TGCGCCAGCAGCCAATCGTGGCAGGGGGGCAATCAGCCCCAGCATTTT.

By frequency in the sample, this clonotype is medium-sized. The V call is TRBV4-1, the J call TRBJ2-5; TRBD2 aligns across 12 bases. This CDR3 contains 15 residues. Trimming at V came to 1 base and at J to 5 bases, leaving 2 bases not matched to a gene. Germline V gene sequence: CDR1 MGHRA, CDR2 YSYEKL. CDR3 nucleotides: TGCGCCAGCAGCCAAGCGACTAGCGGGGGTGAGACCCAGTACTTC. Its protein product is CASSQATSGGETQYF.

The chain couples TRBV27 to TRBJ2-3; either TRBD1 or TRBD2 may supply D (7 bases each). V shed 4 bases and J shed 3 bases, with 11 bases lying between them. The germline CDR1 and CDR2 sequences are MNHEY and SMNVEV (reference sequence). The CDR3 is 14 residues long. This CDR3 is CASSSGGETDTQYF. DNA for the CDR3: TGTGCCAGCAGTTCAGGGGGGGAAACAGATACGCAGTATTTT.

V usage is TRBV12-3 or TRBV12-4 and J usage is TRBJ1-6, with 10 bases fitting TRBD1. The V segment lost 5 bases and the J segment 8 bases; nucleotides outside the gene matches: 6. The CDR3 runs 15 residues. The CDR3 spells CASSPRGQGYSPLHF. The CDR3 region has the DNA TGTGCCAGCAGTCCCCGGGGACAGGGGTATTCACCCCTCCACTTT.

Ten or more counts support this clonotype. CDR3 amino acids: CASGRGGATDQPQHF. CDR3 coding DNA: TGTGCCAGCGGAAGGGGGGGTGCTACCGATCAGCCCCAGCATTTT. The chain employs TRBV6-5 and TRBJ1-5; possible D gene TRBD1, 6 bases. V was clipped by 8 bases and J by 5 bases, with 19 bases between them. Germline CDR1 reads MNHEY; CDR2 reads SVGAGI. The CDR3 contains 15 residues.

This clonotype was seen a handful of times. V gene TRBV7-9 combines with J gene TRBJ2-1; D is uncertain. The germline gives CDR1 SEHNR, CDR2 FQNEAQ (reference sequence). V lost 2 bases and J lost 9, with 5 bases in between. This CDR3 has 11 residues. The CDR3 DNA reads TGTGCCAGCAGCTTAATTTTTGAGCAGTTCTTC. Translation gives CASSLIFEQFF.

Ten or more counts support this clonotype. J is TRBJ1-6 and V is TRBV4-1; 8 nucleotides line up with TRBD1. The CDR3 extends over 15 amino acids. V gave up 0 bases and J gave up 8 bases; unmatched junction bases: 3. Germline loops: CDR1 MGHRA, CDR2 YSYEKL. CDR3 sequence reads: CASSQEATGDSPLHF. The CDR3 coding sequence is TGCGCCAGCAGCCAAGAAGCGACAGGGGATTCACCCCTCCACTTT.